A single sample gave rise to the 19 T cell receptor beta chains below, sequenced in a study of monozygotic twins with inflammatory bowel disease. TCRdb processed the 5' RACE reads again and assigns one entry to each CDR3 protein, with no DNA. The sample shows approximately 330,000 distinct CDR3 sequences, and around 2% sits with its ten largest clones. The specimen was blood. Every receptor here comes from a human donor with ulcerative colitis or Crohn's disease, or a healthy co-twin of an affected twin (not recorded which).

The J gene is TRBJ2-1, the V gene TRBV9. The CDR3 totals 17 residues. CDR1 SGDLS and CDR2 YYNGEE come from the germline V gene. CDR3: CASSVDALHDSYNEQFF.

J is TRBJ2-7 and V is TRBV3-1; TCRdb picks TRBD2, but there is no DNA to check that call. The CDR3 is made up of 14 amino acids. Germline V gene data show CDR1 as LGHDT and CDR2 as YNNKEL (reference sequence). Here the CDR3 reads CASSRTSGPYEQYF.

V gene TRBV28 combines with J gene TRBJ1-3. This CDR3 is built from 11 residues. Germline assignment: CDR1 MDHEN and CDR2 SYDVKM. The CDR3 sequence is CASRGGNTIYF.

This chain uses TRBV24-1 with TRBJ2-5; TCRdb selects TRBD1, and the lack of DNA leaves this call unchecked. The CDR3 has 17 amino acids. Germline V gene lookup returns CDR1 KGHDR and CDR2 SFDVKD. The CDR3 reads CATSSIRQGALQETQYF.

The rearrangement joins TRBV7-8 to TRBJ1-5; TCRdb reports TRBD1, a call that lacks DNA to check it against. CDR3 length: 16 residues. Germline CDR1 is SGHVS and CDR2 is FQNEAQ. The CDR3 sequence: CASSLGREPSNQPQHF.

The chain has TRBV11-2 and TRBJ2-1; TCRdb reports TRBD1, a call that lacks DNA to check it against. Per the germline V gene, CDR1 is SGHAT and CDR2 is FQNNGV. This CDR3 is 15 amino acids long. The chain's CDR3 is CASSRRGGDYNEQFF.

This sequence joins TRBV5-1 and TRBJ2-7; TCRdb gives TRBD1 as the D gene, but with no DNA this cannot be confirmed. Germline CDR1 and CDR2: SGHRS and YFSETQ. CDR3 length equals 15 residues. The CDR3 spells CASSEQGMGAYEQYF.

This CDR3 is CAWRGTGDSSPLHF. The chain has TRBV30 and TRBJ1-6; TCRdb names TRBD1, which stays unverified in the absence of DNA. The length of the CDR3 is 14 residues. Looked up from germline, CDR1 is GTSNPN and CDR2 is SVGIG (reference sequence).

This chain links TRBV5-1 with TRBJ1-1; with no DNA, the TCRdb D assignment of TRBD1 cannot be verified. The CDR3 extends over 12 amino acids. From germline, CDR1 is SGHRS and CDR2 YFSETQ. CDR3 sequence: CASSLEGQMTFF.

CDR3 protein: CASSGGPGGHEQFF. This chain uses TRBV5-1 with TRBJ2-1; TCRdb lists TRBD1, though no DNA is available to test this call. The germline gives CDR1 SGHRS, CDR2 YFSETQ. The CDR3 is made up of 14 amino acids.

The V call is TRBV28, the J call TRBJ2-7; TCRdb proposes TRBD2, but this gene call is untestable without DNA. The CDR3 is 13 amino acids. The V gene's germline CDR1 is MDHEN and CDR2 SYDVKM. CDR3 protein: CASRPGGDYEQYF.

CDR3 sequence reads: CASGRTGAYEQYF. The chain has TRBV27 and TRBJ2-7; with no DNA, the TCRdb D assignment of TRBD1 cannot be verified. The CDR3 sequence is 13 residues long. CDR1 and CDR2 (germline): MNHEY, SMNVEV (reference sequence).

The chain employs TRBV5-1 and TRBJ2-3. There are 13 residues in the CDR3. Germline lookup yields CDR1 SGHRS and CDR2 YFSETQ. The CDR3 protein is CASSLRVGDTQYF.

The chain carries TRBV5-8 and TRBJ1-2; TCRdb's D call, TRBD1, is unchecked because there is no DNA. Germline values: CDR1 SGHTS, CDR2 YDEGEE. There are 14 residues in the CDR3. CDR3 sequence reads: CASSRYRGAYGYTF.

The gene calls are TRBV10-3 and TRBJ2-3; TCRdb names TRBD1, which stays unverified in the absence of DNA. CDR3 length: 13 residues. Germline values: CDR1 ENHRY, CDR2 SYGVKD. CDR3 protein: CALGTGNTDTQYF.

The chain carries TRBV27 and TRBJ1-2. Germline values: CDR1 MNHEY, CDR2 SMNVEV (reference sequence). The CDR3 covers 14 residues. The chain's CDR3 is CASRPAGTNYGYTF.

This CDR3 is CSAQRGIYNEQFF. V usage is TRBV20-1 and J usage is TRBJ2-1; with no DNA, the TCRdb D assignment of TRBD2 cannot be verified. Germline lookup yields CDR1 DFQATT and CDR2 SNEGSKA (reference sequence). This CDR3 is built from 13 residues.

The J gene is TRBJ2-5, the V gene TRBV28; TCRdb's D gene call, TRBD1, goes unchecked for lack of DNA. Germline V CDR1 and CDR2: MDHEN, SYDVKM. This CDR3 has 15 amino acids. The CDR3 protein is CASSLRGDTQETQYF. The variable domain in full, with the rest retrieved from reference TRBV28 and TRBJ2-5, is DVKVTQSSRYLVKRTGEKVFLECVQDMDHENMFWYRQDPGLGLRLIYFSYDVKMKEKGDIPEGYSVSREKKERFSLILESASTNQTSMYLCASSLRGDTQETQYFGPGTRLLVL.

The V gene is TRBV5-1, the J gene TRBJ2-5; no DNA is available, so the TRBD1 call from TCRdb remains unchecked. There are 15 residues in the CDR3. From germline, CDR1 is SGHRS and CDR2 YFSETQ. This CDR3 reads CASSSDRGGRETQYF.